A selection of T cell receptor beta chains follows, all from one sample in a study of regulatory T cells in long-lasting Graves disease. Each CDR3 protein gets one entry after TCRdb re-called the multiplex PCR reads with MiXCR. Of 600,000 to 800,000 distinct CDR3 sequences in the sample, about 32% were seen once. The source material was peripheral blood mononuclear cells (PBMCs), sampled when the disease was refractory, from a patient treated with antithyroid drugs. The source of these receptors is a female donor with Graves disease. Both conserved end residues are trimmed from each CDR3.

J gene: TRBJ1-4; V gene: TRBV27; CDR3 protein: ASSSIMGAEKLF
J gene: TRBJ1-3; V gene: TRBV13; CDR3 protein: ASSGRDSVPPSSGNTIY
J gene: TRBJ1-3; V gene: TRBV2; CDR3 protein: ASSASRGPGNTIY
J gene: TRBJ2-3; V gene: TRBV7-2; CDR3 protein: ASRPKGLAGGDTQY
J gene: TRBJ1-6; V gene: TRBV25-1; CDR3 protein: ASSAGGLDSPLH
J gene: TRBJ1-5; V gene: TRBV12-3/TRBV12-4; CDR3 protein: ASSPGFQPQH
J gene: TRBJ1-2; V gene: TRBV5-4; CDR3 protein: ASSSDGVNGYT
J gene: TRBJ2-7; V gene: TRBV12-3/TRBV12-4; CDR3 protein: ASSWRSYEQY
J gene: TRBJ1-4; V gene: TRBV28; CDR3 protein: ASSLMDREELF
J gene: TRBJ2-5; V gene: TRBV10-3; CDR3 protein: AISDAPGEDLETQY
J gene: TRBJ2-2; V gene: TRBV10-3; CDR3 protein: AIRQAGNTGELF
J gene: TRBJ1-6; V gene: TRBV20-1; CDR3 protein: SARGGTRSPLH
J gene: TRBJ1-1; V gene: TRBV19; CDR3 protein: ASSIAGSFAEAF
J gene: TRBJ1-2; V gene: TRBV12-3/TRBV12-4; CDR3 protein: ASSYATRDYGYT
J gene: TRBJ2-7; V gene: TRBV12-3/TRBV12-4; CDR3 protein: ASSPAGGAYEQY
J gene: TRBJ2-7; V gene: TRBV10-3; CDR3 protein: AISDGDYPYEQY
J gene: TRBJ1-1; V gene: TRBV6-2/TRBV6-3; CDR3 protein: ASSYSRDRGNTEAF
J gene: TRBJ1-1; V gene: TRBV12-3/TRBV12-4; CDR3 protein: ASRGSNTEAF
J gene: TRBJ2-4; V gene: TRBV20-1; CDR3 protein: SANGVKNIQY
J gene: TRBJ1-6; V gene: TRBV20-1; CDR3 protein: SARETGGNSPLH
J gene: TRBJ1-5; V gene: TRBV6-1; CDR3 protein: ASSDRGGNQPQH
J gene: TRBJ1-5; V gene: TRBV6-1; CDR3 protein: ASKHRTSNQPQH
J gene: TRBJ1-5; V gene: TRBV28; CDR3 protein: ASSRGFVQPQH
J gene: TRBJ2-7; V gene: TRBV10-3; CDR3 protein: AIVGSGFNEQY
J gene: TRBJ1-4; V gene: TRBV28; CDR3 protein: ASSLKGAPNEKLF
J gene: TRBJ1-2; V gene: TRBV7-9; CDR3 protein: ASSRPRRGYT
J gene: TRBJ1-1; V gene: TRBV2; CDR3 protein: ASSEVGLGTEAF
J gene: TRBJ2-7; V gene: TRBV6-1; CDR3 protein: ASSRGTIRRYEQY
J gene: TRBJ2-1; V gene: TRBV2; CDR3 protein: ASSWGLAVDNEQF
J gene: TRBJ2-5; V gene: TRBV6-1; CDR3 protein: ASRKVLGQETQY
J gene: TRBJ1-2; V gene: TRBV5-1; CDR3 protein: ASSFARNPYGYT
J gene: TRBJ1-1; V gene: TRBV19; CDR3 protein: ASSIPGSFITEAF
J gene: TRBJ1-2; V gene: TRBV12-3/TRBV12-4; CDR3 protein: ASSLGGAGRYGYT
J gene: TRBJ2-4; V gene: TRBV20-1; CDR3 protein: SAAKTGEVWAKNIQY
J gene: TRBJ1-1; V gene: TRBV19; CDR3 protein: ASSPGQMNTEAF
J gene: TRBJ2-3; V gene: TRBV20-1; CDR3 protein: SARIAGISTDTQY
J gene: TRBJ1-1; V gene: TRBV7-3; CDR3 protein: ASSLNRLEKAF
J gene: TRBJ1-5; V gene: TRBV28; CDR3 protein: ASSSHSPGGYQPQH
J gene: TRBJ1-5; V gene: TRBV6-1; CDR3 protein: ASRDRELRPNQPQH
J gene: TRBJ2-3; V gene: TRBV11-2; CDR3 protein: ASSLRGSGRTDTQY
J gene: TRBJ1-5; V gene: TRBV28; CDR3 protein: ACREYDNQPQH
J gene: TRBJ1-2; V gene: TRBV6-1; CDR3 protein: ASSSLPGTGGNGYT
J gene: TRBJ2-5; V gene: TRBV6-2/TRBV6-3; CDR3 protein: ASSQSSGAGAMETQY
J gene: TRBJ2-7; V gene: TRBV12-5; CDR3 protein: ASSPISYEQY
J gene: TRBJ1-6; V gene: TRBV5-8; CDR3 protein: ASSLRDISPLH
J gene: TRBJ1-1; V gene: TRBV28; CDR3 protein: ASSLYVGSEGAF
J gene: TRBJ1-1; V gene: TRBV7-8; CDR3 protein: ASKLGFFDRKNTEAF
J gene: TRBJ1-5; V gene: TRBV20-1; CDR3 protein: SASLGQKRDQPQH
J gene: TRBJ2-7; V gene: TRBV10-3; CDR3 protein: ATRSSGKLYEQY
J gene: TRBJ1-4; V gene: TRBV2; CDR3 protein: ASSGAGVWEKLF